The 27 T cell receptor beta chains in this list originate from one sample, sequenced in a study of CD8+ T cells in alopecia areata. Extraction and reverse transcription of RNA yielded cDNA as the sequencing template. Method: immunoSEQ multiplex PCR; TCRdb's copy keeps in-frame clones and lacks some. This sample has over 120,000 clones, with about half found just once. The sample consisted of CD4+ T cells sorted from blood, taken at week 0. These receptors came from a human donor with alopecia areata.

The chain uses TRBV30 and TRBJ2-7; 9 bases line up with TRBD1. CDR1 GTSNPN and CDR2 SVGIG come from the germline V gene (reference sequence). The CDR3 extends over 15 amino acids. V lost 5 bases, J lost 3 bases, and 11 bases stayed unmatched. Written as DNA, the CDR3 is TGTGCCTGGTCGACAGGGGGTACGTCTGGCTACGAGCAGTACTTC. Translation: CAWSTGGTSGYEQYF. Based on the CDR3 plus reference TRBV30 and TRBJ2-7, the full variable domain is SQTIHQWPATLVQPVGSPLSLECTVEGTSNPNLYWYRQAAGRGLQLLFYSVGIGQISSEVPQNLSASRPQDRQFILSSKKLLLSDSGFYLCAWSTGGTSGYEQYFGPGTRLTVT.

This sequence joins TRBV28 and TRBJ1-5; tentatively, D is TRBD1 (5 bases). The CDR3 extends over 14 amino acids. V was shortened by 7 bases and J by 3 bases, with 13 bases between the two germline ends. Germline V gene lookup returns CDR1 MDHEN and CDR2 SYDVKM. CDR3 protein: CASTAAGYNQPQHF. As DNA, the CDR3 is TGTGCCAGCACCGCGGCAGGGTACAATCAGCCCCAGCATTTT.

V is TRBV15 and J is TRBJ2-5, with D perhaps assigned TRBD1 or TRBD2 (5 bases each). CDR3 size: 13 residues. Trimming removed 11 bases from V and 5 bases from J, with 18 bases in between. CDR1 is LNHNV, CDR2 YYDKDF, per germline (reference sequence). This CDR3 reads CASGSRTRETQYF. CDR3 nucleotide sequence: TGTGCCTCAGGGAGCAGGACCCGGGAGACCCAGTACTTC.

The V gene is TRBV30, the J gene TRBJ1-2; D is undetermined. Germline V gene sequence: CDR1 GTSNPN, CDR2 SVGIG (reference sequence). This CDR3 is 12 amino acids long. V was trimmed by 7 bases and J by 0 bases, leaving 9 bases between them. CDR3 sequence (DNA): TGTGCCTTCCATATTCCTAACTATGGCTACACCTTC. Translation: CAFHIPNYGYTF.

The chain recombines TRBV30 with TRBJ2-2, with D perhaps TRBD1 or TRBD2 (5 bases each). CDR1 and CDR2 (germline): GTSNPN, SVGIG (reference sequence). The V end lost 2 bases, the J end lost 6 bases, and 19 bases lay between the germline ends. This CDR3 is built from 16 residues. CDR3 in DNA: TGTGCCTGGAGTAGAGGGACGGGCGGTTTCCCCGGGGAGCTGTTTTTT. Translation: CAWSRGTGGFPGELFF.

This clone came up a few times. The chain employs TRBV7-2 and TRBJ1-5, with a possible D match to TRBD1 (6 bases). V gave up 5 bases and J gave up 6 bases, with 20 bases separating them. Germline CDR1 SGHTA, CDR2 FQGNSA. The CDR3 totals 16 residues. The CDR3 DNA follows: TGTGCCAGCAGCCCTAGGGGGTACGCGGTGGGTCAGCCCCAGCATTTT. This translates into CASSPRGYAVGQPQHF.

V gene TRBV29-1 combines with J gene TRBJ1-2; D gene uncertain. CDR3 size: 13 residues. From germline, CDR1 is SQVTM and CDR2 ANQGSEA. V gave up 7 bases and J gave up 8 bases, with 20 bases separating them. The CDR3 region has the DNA TGCAGCGCCCGGCCGGACTCTAGGTCGGGCTACACCTTC. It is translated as CSARPDSRSGYTF.

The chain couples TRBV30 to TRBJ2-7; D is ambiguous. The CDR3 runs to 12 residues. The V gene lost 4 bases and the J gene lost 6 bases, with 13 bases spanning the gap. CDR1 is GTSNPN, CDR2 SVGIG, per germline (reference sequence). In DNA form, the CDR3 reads TGTGCCTGGAAGCTAAGTATGCTCGAGCAGTACTTC. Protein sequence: CAWKLSMLEQYF.

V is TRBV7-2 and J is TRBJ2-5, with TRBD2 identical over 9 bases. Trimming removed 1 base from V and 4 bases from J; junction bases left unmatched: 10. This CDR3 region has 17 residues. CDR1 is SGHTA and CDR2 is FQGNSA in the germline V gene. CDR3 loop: CASSLGGSGRVGETQYF. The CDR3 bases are TGTGCCAGCAGCTTAGGGGGTAGCGGGAGAGTGGGAGAGACCCAGTACTTC.

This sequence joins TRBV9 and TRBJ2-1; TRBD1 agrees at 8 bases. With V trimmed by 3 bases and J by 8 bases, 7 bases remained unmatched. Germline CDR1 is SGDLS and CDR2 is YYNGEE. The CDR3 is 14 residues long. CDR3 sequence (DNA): TGTGCCAGCAGCGCCGGACAGGGTAGGGATGAGCAGTTCTTC. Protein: CASSAGQGRDEQFF.

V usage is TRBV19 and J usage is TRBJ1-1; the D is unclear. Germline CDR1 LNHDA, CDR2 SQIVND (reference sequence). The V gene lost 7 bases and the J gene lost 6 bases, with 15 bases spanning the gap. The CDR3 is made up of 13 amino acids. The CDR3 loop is CASKEPVSPEAFF. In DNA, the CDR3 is TGTGCCAGTAAGGAGCCGGTTAGCCCTGAAGCTTTCTTT.

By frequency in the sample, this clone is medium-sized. The CDR3 protein is CASSEGSKNIQYF. CDR3 sequence (DNA): TGTGCCAGCAGTGAGGGTTCCAAAAACATTCAGTACTTC. The chain couples TRBV25-1 to TRBJ2-4; D gene ambiguous. The CDR3 length is 13 residues. Trimming left V 3 bases short and J 2 bases short, with 5 bases between. The germline V gene has CDR1 MGHDK and CDR2 SYGVNS.

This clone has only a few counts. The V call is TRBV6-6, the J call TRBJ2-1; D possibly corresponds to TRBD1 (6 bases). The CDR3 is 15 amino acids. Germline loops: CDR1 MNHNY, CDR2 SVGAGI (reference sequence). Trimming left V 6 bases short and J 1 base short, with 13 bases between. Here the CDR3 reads CASSPDSPSYNEQFF. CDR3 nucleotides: TGTGCCAGCAGCCCGGACAGTCCTTCCTACAATGAGCAGTTCTTC.

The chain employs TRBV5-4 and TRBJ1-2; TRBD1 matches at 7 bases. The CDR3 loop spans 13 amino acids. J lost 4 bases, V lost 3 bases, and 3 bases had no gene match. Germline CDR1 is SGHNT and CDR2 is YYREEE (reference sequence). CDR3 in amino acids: CASSSEGAYGYTF. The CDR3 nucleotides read TGTGCCAGCAGCTCAGAGGGGGCCTATGGCTACACCTTC.

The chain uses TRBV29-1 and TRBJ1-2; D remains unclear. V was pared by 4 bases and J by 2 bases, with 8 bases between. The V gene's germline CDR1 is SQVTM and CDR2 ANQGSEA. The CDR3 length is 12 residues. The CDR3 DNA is TGCAGCGTTGCTGCAGCGAACTATGGCTACACCTTC. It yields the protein CSVAAANYGYTF.

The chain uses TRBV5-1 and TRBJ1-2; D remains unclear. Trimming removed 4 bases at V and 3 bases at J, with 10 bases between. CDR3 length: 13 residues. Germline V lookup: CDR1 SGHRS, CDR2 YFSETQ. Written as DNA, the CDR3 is TGCGCCAGCAGCCCGGATGGGGACTATGGCTACACCTTC. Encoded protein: CASSPDGDYGYTF.

This CDR3 reads CASGAGGPYEQYF. CDR3 DNA: TGTGCCAGCGGGGCGGGAGGGCCCTACGAGCAGTACTTC. The V call is TRBV9, the J call TRBJ2-7; 9 bases map to TRBD2. Germline V lookup: CDR1 SGDLS, CDR2 YYNGEE. The CDR3 is 13 residues long. After removal of 7 bases from V and 2 bases from J, the junction contained 4 bases not matched to a gene.

This CDR3 reads CSVEDPIGVTQYF. The CDR3 bases are TGCAGCGTTGAAGATCCTATTGGAGTGACCCAGTACTTC. V and J are TRBV29-1 and TRBJ2-5; the D is unclear. CDR3 length: 13 residues. V was shortened by 0 bases and J by 7 bases, with 12 bases between the two germline ends. In germline, CDR1 is SQVTM, CDR2 ANQGSEA.

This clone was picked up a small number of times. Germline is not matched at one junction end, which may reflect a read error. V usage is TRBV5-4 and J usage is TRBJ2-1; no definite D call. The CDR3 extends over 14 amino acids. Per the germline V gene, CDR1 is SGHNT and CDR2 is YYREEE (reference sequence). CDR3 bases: TGCGCCAGCAGCCAAGACGGCGGCCTACATAGGCAGTTCTTC. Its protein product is CASSQDGGLHRQFF.

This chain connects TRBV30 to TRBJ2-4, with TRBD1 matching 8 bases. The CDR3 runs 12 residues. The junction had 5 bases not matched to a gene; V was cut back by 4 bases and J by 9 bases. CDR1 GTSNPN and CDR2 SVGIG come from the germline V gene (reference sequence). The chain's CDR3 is CAWTGQGAIQYF. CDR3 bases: TGTGCCTGGACAGGACAGGGCGCCATTCAGTACTTC.

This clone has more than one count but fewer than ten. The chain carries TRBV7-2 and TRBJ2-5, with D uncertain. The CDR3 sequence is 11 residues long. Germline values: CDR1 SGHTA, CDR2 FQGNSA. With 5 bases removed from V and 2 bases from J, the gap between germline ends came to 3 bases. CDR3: CASSQQETQYF. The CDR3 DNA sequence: TGTGCCAGCAGCCAACAAGAGACCCAGTACTTC.

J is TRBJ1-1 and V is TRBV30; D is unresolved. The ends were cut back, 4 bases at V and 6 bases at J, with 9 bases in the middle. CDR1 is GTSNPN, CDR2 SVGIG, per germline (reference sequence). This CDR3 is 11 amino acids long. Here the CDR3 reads CAWTRYPEAFF. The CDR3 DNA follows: TGTGCCTGGACCCGGTATCCTGAAGCTTTCTTT. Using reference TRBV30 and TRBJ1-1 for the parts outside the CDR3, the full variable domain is SQTIHQWPATLVQPVGSPLSLECTVEGTSNPNLYWYRQAAGRGLQLLFYSVGIGQISSEVPQNLSASRPQDRQFILSSKKLLLSDSGFYLCAWTRYPEAFFGQGTRLTVV.

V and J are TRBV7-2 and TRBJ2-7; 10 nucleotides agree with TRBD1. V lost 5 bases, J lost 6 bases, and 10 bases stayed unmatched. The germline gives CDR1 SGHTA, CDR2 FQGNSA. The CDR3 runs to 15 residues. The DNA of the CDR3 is TGTGCCAGCAGCCGAGAGGGACAGGGGAGGGGCGAGCAGTACTTC. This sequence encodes CASSREGQGRGEQYF.

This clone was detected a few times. CDR3 amino acids: CASSFQGGNEQFF. The CDR3 region has the DNA TGTGCCAGCAGCTTCCAAGGCGGCAATGAGCAGTTCTTC. The chain has TRBV5-6 and TRBJ2-1; no clear D. The CDR3 has 13 residues. Germline assignment: CDR1 SGHDT and CDR2 YYEEEE. Trimming cost V 2 bases and J 6 bases, with 9 bases left between them.

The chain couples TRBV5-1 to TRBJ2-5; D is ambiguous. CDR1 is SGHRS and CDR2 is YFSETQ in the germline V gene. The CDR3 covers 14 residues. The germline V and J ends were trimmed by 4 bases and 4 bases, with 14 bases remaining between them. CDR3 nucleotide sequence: TGCGCCAGCAGCCAGACCAGCCTGGGAGAGACCCAGTACTTC. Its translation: CASSQTSLGETQYF.

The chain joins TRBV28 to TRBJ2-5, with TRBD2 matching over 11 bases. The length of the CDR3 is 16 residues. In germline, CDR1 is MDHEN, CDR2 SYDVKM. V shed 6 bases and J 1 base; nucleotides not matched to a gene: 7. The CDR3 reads CASRQPGLAAQETQYF. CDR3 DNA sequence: TGTGCCAGCAGACAGCCGGGACTAGCGGCCCAAGAGACCCAGTACTTC.

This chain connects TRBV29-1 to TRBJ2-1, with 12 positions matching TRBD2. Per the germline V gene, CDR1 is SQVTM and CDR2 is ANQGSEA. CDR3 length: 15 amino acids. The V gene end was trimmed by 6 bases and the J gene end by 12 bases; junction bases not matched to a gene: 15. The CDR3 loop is CSVLRLAGGVMRQFF. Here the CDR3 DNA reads TGCAGCGTACTCCGCCTAGCGGGAGGGGTTATGCGGCAGTTCTTC.